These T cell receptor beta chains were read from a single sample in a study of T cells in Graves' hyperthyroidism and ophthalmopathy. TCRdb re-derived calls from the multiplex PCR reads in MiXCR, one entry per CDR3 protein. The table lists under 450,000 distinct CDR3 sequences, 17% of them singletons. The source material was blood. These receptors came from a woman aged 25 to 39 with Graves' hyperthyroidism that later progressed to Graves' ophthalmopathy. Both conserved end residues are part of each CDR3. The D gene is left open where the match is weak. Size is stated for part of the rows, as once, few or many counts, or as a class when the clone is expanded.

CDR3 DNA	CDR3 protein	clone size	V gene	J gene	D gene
TGTGCCAGCAGCCGGGACTACCACTACGAGCAGTACTTC	CASSRDYHYEQYF	many	TRBV11-2	TRBJ2-7	TRBD2
TGTGCCATCAGTGAGTCAGGGGAACAAGAGTACTTC	CAISESGEQEYF	many	TRBV10-3	TRBJ2-5	-
TGTGCCAGTAAAAACCCCGGGAACCAGCCCCAGCATTTT	CASKNPGNQPQHF	-	TRBV19	TRBJ1-5	-
TGTGCCAGCAGCTTAGGGGTGGTCCTAGCGGGGGGGCTCTACAATGAGCAGTTCTTC	CASSLGVVLAGGLYNEQFF	many	TRBV11-2	TRBJ2-1	TRBD2
TGTGCCAGCAGTTCTCAACCAAACAGACAAGAGACCCAGTACTTC	CASSSQPNRQETQYF	many	TRBV28	TRBJ2-5	-
TGCGCCAGCAGCCAAGTAGGCAGACAGCTAACGACCTACGAGCAGTACTTC	CASSQVGRQLTTYEQYF	many	TRBV4-1	TRBJ2-7	-
TGTGCCAGCAGCTTAGGAGGCGGGCTACCCTACGAGCAGTACTTC	CASSLGGGLPYEQYF	-	TRBV7-9	TRBJ2-7	-
TGTGCCAGCAGCTCGTTGGGTAGCGGGGCCCGGGGGACTGAAGCTTTCTTT	CASSSLGSGARGTEAFF	many	TRBV5-8	TRBJ1-1	-
TGTGCCAGCAGTTTCGGGGACATATCCGCCTCTAGCTCCTATAATTCACCCCTCCACTTT	CASSFGDISASSSYNSPLHF	many	TRBV28	TRBJ1-6	-
TGTGCCAGCAGAGCAGGGGGCGATGAAAAACTGTTTTTT	CASRAGGDEKLFF	many	TRBV6-1	TRBJ1-4	TRBD1